This TCR beta chain was obtained from a study of blood T cell repertoires in COVID-19. On the study more broadly: From the United States, Italy and Spain came samples of acute and convalescent COVID-19.

Produced via immunoSEQ multiplex PCR; TCRdb's table is partial and in-frame only. The sample lists 300,000 to 450,000 clones, around 85% occurring once. CDR3 length equals 17 residues. J gave up 0 bases and V 0 bases, and 7 bases lay outside the gene matches. CDR1 is SGDLS, CDR2 YYNGEE, per germline. V is TRBV9 and J is TRBJ2-7, with 9 bases that match TRBD2. Sequencing was done on a sample of peripheral blood. The origin of this receptor is a woman aged 18-30 years with acute or convalescent COVID-19. The CDR3 protein is CASSVGVAGAPSYEQYF. The CDR3 coding sequence is TGTGCCAGCAGCGTAGGGGTAGCGGGGGCCCCCTCCTACGAGCAGTACTTC.